This T cell receptor beta chain was sequenced for a study of cytomegalovirus exposure and HLA in healthy donors. PCR involved 60 Vbeta and 13 Jbeta primers. Using immunoSEQ multiplex PCR, the repertoire was profiled, and TCRdb retains in-frame clones only, with some absent. The sample table sets out about 130,000 clones. Overall study results and limits: Later work associated fewer than 20,000 TCR beta sequences with HLA alleles at 0.05 false discovery rate. Researchers reportedly found TCR beta sequences accurately predicted most subjects' HLA-A and HLA-B alleles. V- and J-gene trimming of TCR beta was linked (in a later analysis) to a missense DCLRE1C variant. A further, later analysis showed that HLA-associated TCR beta chains (compared with equally common others) were more clonally expanded.

About this clone itself: Its antigen is unknown.

Germline CDR1 is GTSNPN and CDR2 is SVGIG (reference sequence). CDR3 length: 12 residues. The V end was cut by 0 bases, the J end by 6 bases, with 5 bases between. Specimen: PBMCs. The rearrangement links TRBV30 to TRBJ2-2, with TRBD2 as a possible D gene (5 bases). This TCR was sampled from a man aged 30 to 45 in good health and CMV-seronegative. The CDR3 reads CAWSVGAGELFF. The CDR3 coding sequence is TGTGCCTGGAGTGTCGGGGCCGGGGAGCTGTTTTTT.